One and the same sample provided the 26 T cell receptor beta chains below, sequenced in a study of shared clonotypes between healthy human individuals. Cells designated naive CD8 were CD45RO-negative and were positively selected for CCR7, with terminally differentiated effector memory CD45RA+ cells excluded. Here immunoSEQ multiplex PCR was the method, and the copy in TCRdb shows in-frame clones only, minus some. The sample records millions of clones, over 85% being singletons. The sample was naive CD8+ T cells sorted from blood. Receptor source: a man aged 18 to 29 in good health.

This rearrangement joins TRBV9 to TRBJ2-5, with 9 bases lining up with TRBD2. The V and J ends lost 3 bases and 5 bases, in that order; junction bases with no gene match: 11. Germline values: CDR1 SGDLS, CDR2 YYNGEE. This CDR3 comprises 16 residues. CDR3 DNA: TGTGCCAGCAGCGAAGACGCCTCTAGCGGGAAGGAGACCCAGTACTTC. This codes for CASSEDASSGKETQYF.

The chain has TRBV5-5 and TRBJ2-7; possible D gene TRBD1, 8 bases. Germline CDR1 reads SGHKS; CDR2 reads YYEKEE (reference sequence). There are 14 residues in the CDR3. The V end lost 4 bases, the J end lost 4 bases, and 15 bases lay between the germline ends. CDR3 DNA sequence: TGTGCCAGCAGCGAAGGACAGGGAGGGTACGAGCAGTACTTC. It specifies CASSEGQGGYEQYF.

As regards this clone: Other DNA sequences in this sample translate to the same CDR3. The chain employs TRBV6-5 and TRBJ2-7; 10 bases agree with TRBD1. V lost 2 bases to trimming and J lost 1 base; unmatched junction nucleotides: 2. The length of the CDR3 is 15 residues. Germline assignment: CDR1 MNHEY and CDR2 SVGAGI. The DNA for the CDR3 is TGTGCCAGCAGTTACGGGACAGGGGCTTCCTACGAGCAGTACTTC. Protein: CASSYGTGASYEQYF.

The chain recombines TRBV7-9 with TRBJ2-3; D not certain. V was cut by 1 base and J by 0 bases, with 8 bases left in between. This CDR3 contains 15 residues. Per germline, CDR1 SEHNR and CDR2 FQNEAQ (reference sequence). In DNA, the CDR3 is TGTGCCAGCAGCTTAGGCCCGGACAGCACAGATACGCAGTATTTT. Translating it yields CASSLGPDSTDTQYF.

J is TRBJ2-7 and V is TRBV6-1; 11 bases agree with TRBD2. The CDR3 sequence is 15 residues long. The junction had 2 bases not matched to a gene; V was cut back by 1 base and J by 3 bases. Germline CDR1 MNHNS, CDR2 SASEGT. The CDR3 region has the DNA TGTGCCAGCAGTGAAGTACTAGCGGGGGACTACGAGCAGTACTTC. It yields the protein CASSEVLAGDYEQYF.

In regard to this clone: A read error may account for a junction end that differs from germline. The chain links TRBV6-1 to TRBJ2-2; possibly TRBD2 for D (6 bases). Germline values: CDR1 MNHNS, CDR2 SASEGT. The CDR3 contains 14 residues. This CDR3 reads CTSMREFYAGELFF. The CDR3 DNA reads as TGTACCAGCATGCGGGAATTCTACGCCGGGGAGCTGTTTTTT.

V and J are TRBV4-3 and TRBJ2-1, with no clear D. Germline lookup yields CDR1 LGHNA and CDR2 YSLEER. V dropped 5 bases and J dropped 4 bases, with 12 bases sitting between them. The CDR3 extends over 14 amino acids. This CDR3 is CASSTGRLYNEQFF. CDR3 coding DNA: TGCGCCAGCAGCACCGGGCGGCTATACAATGAGCAGTTCTTC.

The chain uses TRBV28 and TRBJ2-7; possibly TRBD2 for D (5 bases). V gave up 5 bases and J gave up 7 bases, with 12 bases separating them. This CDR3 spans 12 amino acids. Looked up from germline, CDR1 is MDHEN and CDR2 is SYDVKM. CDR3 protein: CASSGRWEEQYF. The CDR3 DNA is TGTGCCAGCAGTGGCCGATGGGAGGAGCAGTACTTC.

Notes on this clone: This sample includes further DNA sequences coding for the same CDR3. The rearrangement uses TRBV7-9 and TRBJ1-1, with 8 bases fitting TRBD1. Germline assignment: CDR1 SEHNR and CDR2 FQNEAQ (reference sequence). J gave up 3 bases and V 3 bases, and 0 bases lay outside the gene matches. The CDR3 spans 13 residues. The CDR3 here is CASSLTGDTEAFF. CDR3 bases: TGTGCCAGCAGCTTGACAGGGGACACTGAAGCTTTCTTT.

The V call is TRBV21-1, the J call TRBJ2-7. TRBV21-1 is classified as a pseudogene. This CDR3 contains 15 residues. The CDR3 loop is CASSPEGIRGYEQYF. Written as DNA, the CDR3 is TGTGCCAGCAGCCCAGAGGGGATTCGGGGCTACGAGCAGTACTTC.

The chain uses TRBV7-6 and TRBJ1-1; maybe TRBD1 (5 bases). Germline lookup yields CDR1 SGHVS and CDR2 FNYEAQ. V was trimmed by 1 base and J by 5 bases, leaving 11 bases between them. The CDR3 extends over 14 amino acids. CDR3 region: CASSLGHPGTEAFF. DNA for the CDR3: TGTGCCAGCAGCTTAGGACATCCAGGGACTGAAGCTTTCTTT.

The CDR3 DNA follows: TGTGCCAGCAGTTACTCGATAGCAGGCACAGATACGCAGTATTTT. Protein: CASSYSIAGTDTQYF. V and J are TRBV6-5 and TRBJ2-3; D is unclear. CDR1 and CDR2 (germline): MNHEY, SVGAGI. The CDR3 covers 15 residues. Trimming pared 0 bases from V and 1 base from J, leaving 8 bases between.

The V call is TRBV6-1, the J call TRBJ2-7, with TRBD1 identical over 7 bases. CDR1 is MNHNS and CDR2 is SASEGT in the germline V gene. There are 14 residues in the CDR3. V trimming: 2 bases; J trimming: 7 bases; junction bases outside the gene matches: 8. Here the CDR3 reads CASSEIVGGWEQYF. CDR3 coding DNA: TGTGCCAGCAGTGAAATTGTAGGGGGCTGGGAGCAGTACTTC.

The CDR3 DNA reads as TGTGCCAGCAGCTTTAGTGGGCTAGCGGGAGATCAAGAGACCCAGTACTTC. Its translation: CASSFSGLAGDQETQYF. The genes are TRBV13 and TRBJ2-5; the match to TRBD2 covers 10 bases. J gave up 2 bases and V 3 bases, and 9 bases lay outside the gene matches. Germline CDR1 is PRHDT and CDR2 is FYEKMQ (reference sequence). The CDR3 covers 17 residues.

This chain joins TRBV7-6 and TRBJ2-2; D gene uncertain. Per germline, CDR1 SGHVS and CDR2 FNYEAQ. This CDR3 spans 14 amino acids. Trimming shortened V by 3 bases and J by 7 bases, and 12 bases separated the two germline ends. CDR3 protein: CASSFLLGSGELFF. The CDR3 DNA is TGTGCCAGCAGCTTCCTCCTAGGAAGCGGGGAGCTGTTTTTT.

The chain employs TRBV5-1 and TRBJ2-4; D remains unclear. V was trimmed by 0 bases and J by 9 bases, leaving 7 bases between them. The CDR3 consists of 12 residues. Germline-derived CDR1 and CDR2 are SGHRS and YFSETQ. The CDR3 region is CASSLGGGIQYF. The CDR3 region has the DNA TGCGCCAGCAGCTTGGGGGGTGGCATTCAGTACTTC.

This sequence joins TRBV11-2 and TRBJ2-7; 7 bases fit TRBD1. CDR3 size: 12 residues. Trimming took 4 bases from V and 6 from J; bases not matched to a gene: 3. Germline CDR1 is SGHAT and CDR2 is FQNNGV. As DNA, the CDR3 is TGTGCCAGCAGCTATACAGGGGTCGAGCAGTACTTC. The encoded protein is CASSYTGVEQYF.

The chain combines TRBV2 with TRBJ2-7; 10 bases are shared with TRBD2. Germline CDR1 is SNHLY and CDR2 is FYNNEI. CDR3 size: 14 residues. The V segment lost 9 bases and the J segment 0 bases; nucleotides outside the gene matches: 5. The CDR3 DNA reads TGTGCCAGTCTAGCGGGGGACCTCTCCTACGAGCAGTACTTC. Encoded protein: CASLAGDLSYEQYF. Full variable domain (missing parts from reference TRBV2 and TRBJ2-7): EPEVTQTPSHQVTQMGQEVILRCVPISNHLYFYWYRQILGQKVEFLVSFYNNEISEKSEIFDDQFSVERPDGSNFTLKIRSTKLEDSAMYFCASLAGDLSYEQYFGPGTRLTVT.

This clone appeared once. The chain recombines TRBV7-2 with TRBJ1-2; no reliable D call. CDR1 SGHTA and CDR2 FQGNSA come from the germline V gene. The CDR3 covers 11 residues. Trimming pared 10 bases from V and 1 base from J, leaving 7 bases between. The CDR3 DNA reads TGTGCCACCAGGCTTAACTATGGCTACACCTTC. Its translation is CATRLNYGYTF. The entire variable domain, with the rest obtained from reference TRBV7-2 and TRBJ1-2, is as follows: GAGVSQSPSNKVTEKGKDVELRCDPISGHTALYWYRQSLGQGLEFLIYFQGNSAPDKSGLPSDRFSAERTGGSVSTLTIQRTQQEDSAVYLCATRLNYGYTFGSGTRLTVV.

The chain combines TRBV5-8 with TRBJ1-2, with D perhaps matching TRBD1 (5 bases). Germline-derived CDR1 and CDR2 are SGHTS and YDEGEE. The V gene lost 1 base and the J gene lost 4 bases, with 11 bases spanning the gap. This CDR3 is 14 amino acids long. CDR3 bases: TGTGCCAGCAGCTTGAGTGGGGGTTTCTATGGCTACACCTTC. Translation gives CASSLSGGFYGYTF.

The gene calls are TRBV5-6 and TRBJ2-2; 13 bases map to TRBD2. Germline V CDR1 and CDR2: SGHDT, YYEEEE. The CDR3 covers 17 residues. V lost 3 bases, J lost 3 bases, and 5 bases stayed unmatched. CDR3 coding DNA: TGTGCCAGCAGCTACCTGGGACTAGCGGGGTACACCGGGGAGCTGTTTTTT. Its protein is CASSYLGLAGYTGELFF.

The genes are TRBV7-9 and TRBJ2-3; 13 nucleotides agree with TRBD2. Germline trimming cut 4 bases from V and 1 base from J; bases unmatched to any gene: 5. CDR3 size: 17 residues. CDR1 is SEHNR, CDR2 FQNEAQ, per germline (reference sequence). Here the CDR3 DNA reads TGTGCCAGCAGCTCCCAAGGGACTAGCGGGGGCACAGATACGCAGTATTTT. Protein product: CASSSQGTSGGTDTQYF.

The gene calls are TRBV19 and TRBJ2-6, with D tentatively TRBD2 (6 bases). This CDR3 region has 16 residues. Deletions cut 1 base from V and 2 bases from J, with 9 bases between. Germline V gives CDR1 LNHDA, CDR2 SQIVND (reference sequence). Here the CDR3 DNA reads TGTGCCAGTAGTATAGTTTCGGGGGCTGGGGCCAACGTCCTGACTTTC. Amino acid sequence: CASSIVSGAGANVLTF.

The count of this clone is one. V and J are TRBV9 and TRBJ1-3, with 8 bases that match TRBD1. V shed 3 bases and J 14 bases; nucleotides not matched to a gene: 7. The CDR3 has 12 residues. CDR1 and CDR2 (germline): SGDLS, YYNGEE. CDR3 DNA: TGTGCCAGCAGCGCACTCCGGGACAGGCTATATTTT. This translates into CASSALRDRLYF. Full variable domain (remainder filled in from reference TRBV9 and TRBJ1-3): DSGVTQTPKHLITATGQRVTLRCSPRSGDLSVYWYQQSLDQGLQFLIQYYNGEERAKGNILERFSAQQFPDLHSELNLSSLELGDSALYFCASSALRDRLYFGEGSWLTVV.

CDR3 region: CASSLRLAGGPYEQYF. The CDR3 nucleotides are TGTGCCAGCAGTTTACGGCTAGCGGGAGGCCCATACGAGCAGTACTTC. The chain is built from TRBV27 and TRBJ2-7, with 11 bases matching TRBD2. There are 16 residues in the CDR3. Germline CDR1 MNHEY, CDR2 SMNVEV (reference sequence). V was clipped by 2 bases and J by 4 bases; unmatched bases: 7.

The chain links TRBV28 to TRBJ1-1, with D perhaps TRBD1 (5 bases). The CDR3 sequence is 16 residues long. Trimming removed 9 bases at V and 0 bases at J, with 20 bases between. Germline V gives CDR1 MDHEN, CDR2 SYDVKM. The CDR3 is CASNRDGPVMNTEAFF. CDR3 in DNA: TGTGCCAGTAACCGGGACGGCCCGGTGATGAACACTGAAGCTTTCTTT.